One sample yielded the 23 T cell receptor beta chains listed below, sequenced in a study of regulatory T cells in long-lasting Graves disease. Time point meaning: persistent/refractory GD, antithyroid drugs over 5 years with positive TRAb. PBMC RNA was the source of the TCR library. Researchers made TCR beta libraries by using iRepertoire HTBI primers and running Arm-PCR on CDR3 regions. One entry per CDR3 protein results from TCRdb running MiXCR on the multiplex PCR reads. The sample carries around 430,000 distinct CDR3 sequences, around a fifth recorded once. The sample here was peripheral blood mononuclear cells (PBMCs), taken when the disease was refractory, from a patient treated with antithyroid drugs. Source of these receptors: a female donor with Graves disease.

This clonotype was counted at least ten times. The chain recombines TRBV2 with TRBJ2-2, with D maybe TRBD1 (6 bases). This CDR3 is built from 16 residues. V lost 2 bases and J 5 bases, leaving 15 bases between the germline ends. In germline, CDR1 is SNHLY, CDR2 FYNNEI. CDR3 coding DNA: TGTGCCAGCAGTGAAAGCTGGGGGCGCGGAACCGGGGAGCTGTTTTTT. This translates into CASSESWGRGTGELFF. Full variable domain (remainder filled in from reference TRBV2 and TRBJ2-2): EPEVTQTPSHQVTQMGQEVILRCVPISNHLYFYWYRQILGQKVEFLVSFYNNEISEKSEIFDDQFSVERPDGSNFTLKIRSTKLEDSAMYFCASSESWGRGTGELFFGEGSRLTVL.

This clonotype was recorded a few times. The chain is built from TRBV18 and TRBJ1-4, with 7 bases aligning to TRBD1. The CDR3 totals 14 residues. After removal of 1 base from V and 8 bases from J, the junction contained 4 bases not matched to a gene. Germline V gene data show CDR1 as KGHSH and CDR2 as LQKENI. The CDR3 sequence: CASSPQGAEEKLFF. The CDR3, as DNA: TGTGCCAGCTCACCACAGGGGGCTGAAGAAAAACTGTTTTTT.

V gene TRBV7-9 combines with J gene TRBJ1-2; 7 nucleotides line up with TRBD1. Trimming took 5 bases from V and 5 from J; bases not matched to a gene: 17. Germline V CDR1 and CDR2: SEHNR, FQNEAQ (reference sequence). This CDR3 contains 17 residues. The CDR3 is CASSLTRQGPIGYGYTF. CDR3 DNA: TGTGCCAGCAGCCTAACCCGACAGGGCCCGATAGGGTATGGCTACACCTTC. The full variable domain, completed using reference TRBV7-9 and TRBJ1-2, is DTGVSQNPRHKITKRGQNVTFRCDPISEHNRLYWYRQTLGQGPEFLTYFQNEAQLEKSRLLSDRFSAERPKGSFSTLEIQRTEQGDSAMYLCASSLTRQGPIGYGYTFGSGTRLTVV.

A note on this clonotype: A much larger clone differs from this one at a single base, so this may be a read error. The gene calls are TRBV7-9 and TRBJ1-2; D perhaps matches TRBD1 (6 bases). The V and J ends lost 0 bases and 3 bases respectively, with 8 bases between them. This CDR3 is built from 14 residues. Germline values: CDR1 SEHNR, CDR2 FQNEAQ (reference sequence). The CDR3 region has the DNA TGTGCCAGCAGCTTAGCGGACAGATACTATGGCTACACCTTC. Translation: CASSLADRYYGYTF. The full variable domain, its missing parts supplied by reference TRBV7-9 and TRBJ1-2, is DTGVSQNPRHKITKRGQNVTFRCDPISEHNRLYWYRQTLGQGPEFLTYFQNEAQLEKSRLLSDRFSAERPKGSFSTLEIQRTEQGDSAMYLCASSLADRYYGYTFGSGTRLTVV.

This clonotype was observed at least ten times. The chain joins TRBV10-3 to TRBJ2-1, with 7 positions matching TRBD1. The J segment lost 7 bases and the V segment lost 6 bases, leaving 9 bases of the junction unmatched. The germline V gene has CDR1 ENHRY and CDR2 SYGVKD. The CDR3 runs to 14 residues. CDR3 region: CAISAGMTGNEQFF. CDR3 sequence (DNA): TGTGCCATCAGCGCCGGGATGACAGGGAATGAGCAGTTCTTC.

This clonotype has a count of ten or more. This chain joins TRBV7-2 and TRBJ1-2; D unclear. V lost 9 bases, J lost 2 bases, and 16 bases lay in between. Germline assignment: CDR1 SGHTA and CDR2 FQGNSA. The CDR3 totals 14 residues. The CDR3 here is CASPSVEPNYGYTF. The DNA of the CDR3 is TGTGCCAGTCCCTCTGTAGAGCCGAACTATGGCTACACCTTC.

This clonotype has just a few counts. The chain links TRBV10-3 to TRBJ2-2, with TRBD1 as a possible D gene (6 bases). CDR1 ENHRY and CDR2 SYGVKD come from the germline V gene. V was trimmed by 6 bases and J by 4 bases, leaving 9 bases between them. The CDR3 spans 13 residues. The CDR3 DNA sequence: TGTGCCATCAGAGTAGGGGGCACCGGGGAGCTGTTTTTT. Translating gives CAIRVGGTGELFF.

The table lists this clonotype with many counts. V and J are TRBV7-2 and TRBJ1-4; possibly TRBD1 for D (6 bases). Germline CDR1 is SGHTA and CDR2 is FQGNSA. The ends were cut back, 5 bases at V and 6 bases at J, with 13 bases in the middle. The CDR3 runs to 14 residues. The CDR3 here is CASSQGGGYEKLFF. CDR3 nucleotides: TGTGCCAGCAGCCAAGGGGGGGGCTATGAAAAACTGTTTTTT.

About this clonotype: This sequence may be a read error, since a much larger clone differs from it by one base. J is TRBJ2-7 and V is TRBV10-3; D uncertain. Germline V CDR1 and CDR2: ENHRY, SYGVKD. The CDR3 is 14 amino acids. The chain's CDR3 is CAISETGVSYGQYF. The CDR3 nucleotides read TGTGCCATCAGTGAGACCGGAGTGTCCTACGGGCAGTACTTC.

Of note for this clonotype: A much larger clone lies one base from this, so it may be a read error. The CDR3 protein is CAISIGTQYEAFF. CDR3 DNA: TGTGCCATCAGCATCGGGACGCAGTACGAAGCTTTCTTT. The V call is TRBV10-3, the J call TRBJ1-1; possible D gene TRBD1, 5 bases. The CDR3 totals 13 residues. CDR1 and CDR2 from the germline V gene are ENHRY and SYGVKD. Trimming removed 6 bases at V and 8 bases at J, with 16 bases between.

The rearrangement joins TRBV28 to TRBJ2-7, with 12 bases aligning to TRBD2. This CDR3 contains 17 residues. Looked up from germline, CDR1 is MDHEN and CDR2 is SYDVKM. Trimming at V came to 4 bases and at J to 6 bases, leaving 13 bases not matched to a gene. CDR3 in DNA: TGTGCCAGCAGTTCCCCTGGGCTAGCGGGAGGGCCCGGCGAGCAGTACTTC. Translating gives CASSSPGLAGGPGEQYF.

The chain combines TRBV7-2 with TRBJ2-1; D may be TRBD2 (6 bases). Trimming removed 7 bases at V and 5 bases at J, with 15 bases between. The CDR3 is 14 amino acids. The germline gives CDR1 SGHTA, CDR2 FQGNSA. DNA for the CDR3: TGTGCCAGCACCTCCGGGAGTATAAACAATGAGCAGTTCTTC. The encoded protein is CASTSGSINNEQFF.

This clonotype has a count of ten or more. J is TRBJ1-5 and V is TRBV6-5, with TRBD1 matching over 7 bases. CDR3 length equals 15 residues. V was pared by 2 bases and J by 3 bases, with 4 bases of the junction left unmatched. Germline CDR1 MNHEY, CDR2 SVGAGI. The CDR3 spells CASSYRDSINQPQHF. The CDR3 DNA follows: TGTGCCAGCAGTTACAGGGACAGTATCAATCAGCCCCAGCATTTT.

The rearrangement joins TRBV10-1 to TRBJ1-4; possibly TRBD1 for D (6 bases). The germline CDR1 and CDR2 sequences are WNHNN and SYGVQD (reference sequence). The length of the CDR3 is 12 residues. Trimming removed 8 bases from V and 8 bases from J, with 12 bases in between. The CDR3 DNA reads as TGCGCCAGCGACTGGACAGCCGAAAAACTGTTTTTT. Its protein is CASDWTAEKLFF.

This clonotype showed up many times. V and J are TRBV6-1 and TRBJ2-7; D is possibly TRBD1 or TRBD2 (5 bases each). The germline CDR1 and CDR2 sequences are MNHNS and SASEGT. The length of the CDR3 is 15 residues. V gave up 7 bases and J gave up 3 bases, with 19 bases separating them. In nucleotides, the CDR3 is TGTGCCAGCATGACCTGGGACCGGAGAAACTACGAGCAGTACTTC. Translated: CASMTWDRRNYEQYF.

This clonotype was seen a handful of times. DNA for the CDR3: TGCGCCAGCAGCTTACAGGGAAATCTGATGAACACTGAAGCTTTCTTT. As protein: CASSLQGNLMNTEAFF. The chain has TRBV5-1 and TRBJ1-1; D possibly corresponds to TRBD1 (6 bases). The CDR3 covers 16 residues. V was clipped by 2 bases and J by 0 bases, with 14 bases between them. Germline lookup yields CDR1 SGHRS and CDR2 YFSETQ.

The chain uses TRBV20-1 and TRBJ2-7; D gene ambiguous. V gave up 3 bases and J gave up 3 bases, with 15 bases separating them. Germline V lookup: CDR1 DFQATT, CDR2 SNEGSKA (reference sequence). This CDR3 is 14 amino acids long. CDR3: CSARTGKPDYEQYF. Written as DNA, the CDR3 is TGCAGTGCTAGGACCGGAAAACCCGACTACGAGCAGTACTTC.

This clonotype turned up a few times. The chain links TRBV29-1 to TRBJ2-4, with TRBD2 matching 16 bases. The V segment lost 6 bases and the J segment 5 bases; nucleotides outside the gene matches: 13. CDR3 size: 18 residues. CDR1 is SQVTM, CDR2 ANQGSEA, per germline. CDR3 nucleotides: TGCAGCGTCTCGTCCGGGACTAGCGGGAGGGCCGTAGAAAACATTCAGTACTTC. Translation: CSVSSGTSGRAVENIQYF.

This clonotype occurred once. Since a much larger clone is just one base distant, this may be a read error. The rearrangement uses TRBV6-5 and TRBJ1-2, with D maybe TRBD1 (5 bases). The CDR3 has 14 amino acids. V shed 2 bases and J shed 10 bases, with 17 bases lying between them. Germline CDR1 MNHEY, CDR2 SVGAGI. CDR3: CASSYQDTTTDYTF. In nucleotides, the CDR3 is TGTGCCAGCAGTTACCAGGACACGACTACCGACTACACCTTC.

V is TRBV30 and J is TRBJ1-2; D is perhaps TRBD1 (6 bases). This CDR3 is built from 12 residues. Germline V gives CDR1 GTSNPN, CDR2 SVGIG (reference sequence). The V gene lost 4 bases and the J gene lost 3 bases, with 9 bases spanning the gap. This chain's CDR3 is CAWIRGDYGYTF. The CDR3 bases are TGTGCCTGGATCAGGGGCGACTATGGCTACACCTTC. Complete variable domain (other parts from reference TRBV30 and TRBJ1-2): SQTIHQWPATLVQPVGSPLSLECTVEGTSNPNLYWYRQAAGRGLQLLFYSVGIGQISSEVPQNLSASRPQDRQFILSSKKLLLSDSGFYLCAWIRGDYGYTFGSGTRLTVV.

The table lists this clonotype with many counts. The rearrangement links TRBV12-3 or TRBV12-4 to TRBJ2-7; D is unresolved. V was clipped by 3 bases and J by 6 bases, with 21 bases between them. The CDR3 covers 16 residues. CDR3 region: CASSFYRAPSPIEQYF. For the CDR3, the DNA is TGTGCCAGCAGTTTTTATAGGGCCCCTTCCCCCATCGAGCAGTACTTC.

This clonotype was recorded at least ten times. CDR3 sequence: CASSVLGTDTEAFF. CDR3 DNA: TGTGCCAGCAGTGTCCTCGGGACGGATACTGAAGCTTTCTTT. This rearrangement joins TRBV6-2 or TRBV6-3 to TRBJ1-1; D is perhaps TRBD1 (5 bases). Trimming removed 5 bases from V and 5 bases from J, with 15 bases in between. The CDR3 runs to 14 residues. CDR1 is MNHEY and CDR2 is SVGEGT in the germline V gene.

This clonotype was found many times. The V call is TRBV20-1, the J call TRBJ2-5, with 10 bases aligning to TRBD1. The ends lost 6 bases at V and 3 bases at J; junction bases unmatched: 4. The CDR3 runs to 13 residues. Germline loops: CDR1 DFQATT, CDR2 SNEGSKA (reference sequence). The CDR3 spells CSARTGGEETQYF. The CDR3 DNA reads as TGCAGTGCACGGACAGGGGGAGAAGAGACCCAGTACTTC.